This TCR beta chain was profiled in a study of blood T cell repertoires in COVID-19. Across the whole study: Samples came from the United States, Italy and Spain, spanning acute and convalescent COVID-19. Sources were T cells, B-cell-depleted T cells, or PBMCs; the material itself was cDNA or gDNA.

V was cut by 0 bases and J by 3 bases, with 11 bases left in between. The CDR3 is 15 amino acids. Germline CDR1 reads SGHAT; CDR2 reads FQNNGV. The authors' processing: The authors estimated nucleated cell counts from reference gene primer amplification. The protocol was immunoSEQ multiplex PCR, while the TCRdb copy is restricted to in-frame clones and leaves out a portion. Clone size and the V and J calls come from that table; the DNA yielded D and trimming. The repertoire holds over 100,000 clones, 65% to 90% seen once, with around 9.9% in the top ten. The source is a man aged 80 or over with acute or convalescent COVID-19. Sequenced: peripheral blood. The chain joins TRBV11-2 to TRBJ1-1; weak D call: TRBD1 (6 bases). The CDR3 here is CASSLDGTGYTEAFF. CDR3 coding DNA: TGTGCCAGCAGCTTAGATGGTACAGGGTACACTGAAGCTTTCTTT.